This T cell receptor (beta chain) was sequenced for a study of T cell clones after liver transplantation. The V gene's germline CDR1 is SGHTA and CDR2 FQGNSA. With 3 bases removed from V and 3 bases from J, the gap between germline ends came to 3 bases. The CDR3 loop spans 11 amino acids. Measured with immunoSEQ multiplex PCR; TCRdb has only the in-frame clones, and not every one. Among 25,000 to 35,000 clones listed, about 93% were seen once. The receptor comes from a human patient who received a liver transplant. Part of the T cell pool may stem from the graft donor. This specimen consisted of CD8+ T cells from blood, obtained 12 months after liver transplant. The chain recombines TRBV7-2 with TRBJ2-7; D is undetermined. The CDR3 region is CASSFNYEQYF. In DNA, the CDR3 is TGTGCCAGCAGCTTCAACTACGAGCAGTACTTC.